This T cell receptor beta chain was identified during a study of blood T cell repertoires in COVID-19. The germline V gene has CDR1 MDHEN and CDR2 SYDVKM. V trimming: 5 bases; J trimming: 4 bases; junction bases outside the gene matches: 9. The CDR3 runs 15 residues. The repertoire was sequenced with immunoSEQ multiplex PCR; TCRdb's copy has only in-frame clones and lacks some. The sample includes about 160,000 clones, approximately 79% of them seen just once. The clonotype comes from an older woman with COVID-19, enrolled during active disease. The specimen sequenced was peripheral blood. This rearrangement joins TRBV28 to TRBJ2-3, with TRBD1 identical over 7 bases. Here the CDR3 reads CASSPTGEKADTQYF. DNA for the CDR3: TGTGCCAGCAGTCCCACAGGGGAGAAGGCAGATACGCAGTATTTT.